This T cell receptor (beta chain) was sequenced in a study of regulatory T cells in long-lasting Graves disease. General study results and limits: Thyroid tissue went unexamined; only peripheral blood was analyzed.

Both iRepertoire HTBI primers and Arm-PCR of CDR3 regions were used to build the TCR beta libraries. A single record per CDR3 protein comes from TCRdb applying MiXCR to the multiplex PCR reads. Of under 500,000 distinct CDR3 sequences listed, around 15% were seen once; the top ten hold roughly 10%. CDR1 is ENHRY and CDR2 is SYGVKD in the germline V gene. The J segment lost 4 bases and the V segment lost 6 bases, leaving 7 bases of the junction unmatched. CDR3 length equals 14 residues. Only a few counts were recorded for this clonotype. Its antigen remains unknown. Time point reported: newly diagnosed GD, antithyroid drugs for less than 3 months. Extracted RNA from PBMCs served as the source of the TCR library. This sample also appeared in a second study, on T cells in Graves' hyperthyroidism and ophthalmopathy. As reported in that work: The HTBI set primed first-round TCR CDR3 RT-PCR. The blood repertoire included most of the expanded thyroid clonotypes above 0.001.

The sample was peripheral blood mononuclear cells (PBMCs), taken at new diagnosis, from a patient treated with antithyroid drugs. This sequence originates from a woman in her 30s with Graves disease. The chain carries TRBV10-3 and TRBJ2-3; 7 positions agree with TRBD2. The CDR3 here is CAISPGRSADTQYF. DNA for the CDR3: TGTGCCATCAGCCCCGGGAGGTCGGCAGATACGCAGTATTTT.